This T cell receptor (beta chain) emerged from a study of T cell responses to AZD1222 COVID-19 vaccine. Study results and limitations: Females made up more of the donors, who were largely white British, and clonal diversity may have come out too low. Targeting of unmutated variant regions was reportedly seen in nearly half of spike-specific TCRs.

Assay used: immunoSEQ multiplex PCR; TCRdb lists only in-frame clones, some missing. The sample has over 85,000 clones; 86% are singletons. As regards this clone: The antigen is unknown.

V was shortened by 5 bases and J by 7 bases, with 20 bases between the two germline ends. The V gene's germline CDR1 is MNHEY and CDR2 SVGEGT. The CDR3 runs 16 residues. The material sequenced was peripheral blood, taken on day 0 of AZD1222 vaccination. This chain links TRBV6-2 or TRBV6-3 with TRBJ1-4, with D possibly being TRBD1 (6 bases). The origin of this receptor is an adult in good health. CDR3 loop: CASSGGGGTRPEKLFF. In DNA, the CDR3 is TGTGCCAGCAGTGGGGGCGGAGGGACTCGCCCTGAAAAACTGTTTTTT.